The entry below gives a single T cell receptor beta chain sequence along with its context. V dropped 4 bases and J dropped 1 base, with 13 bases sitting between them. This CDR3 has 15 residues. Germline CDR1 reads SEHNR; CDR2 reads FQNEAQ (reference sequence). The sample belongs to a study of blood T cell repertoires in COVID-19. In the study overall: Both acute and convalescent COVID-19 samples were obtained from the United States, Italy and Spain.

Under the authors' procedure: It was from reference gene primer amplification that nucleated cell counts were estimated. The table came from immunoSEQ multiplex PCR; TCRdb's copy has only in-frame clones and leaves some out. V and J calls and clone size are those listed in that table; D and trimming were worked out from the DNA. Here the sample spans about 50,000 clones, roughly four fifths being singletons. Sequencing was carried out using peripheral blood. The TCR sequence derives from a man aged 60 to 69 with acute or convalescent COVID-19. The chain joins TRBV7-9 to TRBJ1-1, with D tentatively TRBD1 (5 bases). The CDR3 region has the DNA TGTGCCAGCAGCTCGTACACAACAGGGAACACTGAAGCTTTCTTT. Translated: CASSSYTTGNTEAFF.